This T cell receptor (beta chain) is drawn from a study of glioma-infiltrating T cells after dendritic cell vaccination. Study overall: Dendritic cell vaccination trial patients had either newly diagnosed or recurrent glioblastoma. Points from the study as a whole: Estimated pretreatment TIL content predicted outcome after dendritic cell vaccination.

A note on this clone: Antigen specificity is unknown. An end of the junction does not agree with germline; a read error may underlie this.

Sequenced by immunoSEQ multiplex PCR; TCRdb stores in-frame clones only, minus some. This table holds over 90,000 clones, roughly 81% found once. In germline, CDR1 is SSHAT, CDR2 FNYEAQ (reference sequence). This CDR3 spans 14 amino acids. Here the sequenced sample was blood, taken before dendritic cell vaccination. The chain couples TRBV7-7 to TRBJ2-7, with 11 bases identical to TRBD1. The source is a human donor with glioblastoma. The CDR3, as DNA: TGTGCTAGCAGCTCGGGACAGGGGGGGGACGAGCAGTACTTC. This codes for CASSSGQGGDEQYF. The whole variable domain, remainder taken from reference TRBV7-7 and TRBJ2-7, is GAGVSQSPRYKVTKRGQDVTLRCDPISSHATLYWYQQALGQGPEFLTYFNYEAQPDKSGLPSDRFSAERPEGSISTLTIQRTEQRDSAMYRCASSSGQGGDEQYFGPGTRLTVT.